This T cell receptor (beta chain) was profiled in a study of control samples from healthy donors and cancer patients. Repertoires were generated with immunoSEQ multiplex PCR, while TCRdb's copy carries only in-frame clones and drops some. The data show roughly 43,000 clones, about 94% seen once. The V gene's germline CDR1 is LNHDA and CDR2 SQIVND (reference sequence). With V trimmed by 5 bases and J by 4 bases, 4 bases remained unmatched. This CDR3 is built from 15 residues. The TCR sequence derives from a man aged 60-69 years in good health. The rearrangement links TRBV19 to TRBJ2-5; TRBD2 matches 13 bases. The sample comprised blood. CDR3: CASSPRLAGGETQYF. CDR3 sequence (DNA): TGTGCCAGTAGTCCTCGACTAGCGGGAGGAGAGACCCAGTACTTC.